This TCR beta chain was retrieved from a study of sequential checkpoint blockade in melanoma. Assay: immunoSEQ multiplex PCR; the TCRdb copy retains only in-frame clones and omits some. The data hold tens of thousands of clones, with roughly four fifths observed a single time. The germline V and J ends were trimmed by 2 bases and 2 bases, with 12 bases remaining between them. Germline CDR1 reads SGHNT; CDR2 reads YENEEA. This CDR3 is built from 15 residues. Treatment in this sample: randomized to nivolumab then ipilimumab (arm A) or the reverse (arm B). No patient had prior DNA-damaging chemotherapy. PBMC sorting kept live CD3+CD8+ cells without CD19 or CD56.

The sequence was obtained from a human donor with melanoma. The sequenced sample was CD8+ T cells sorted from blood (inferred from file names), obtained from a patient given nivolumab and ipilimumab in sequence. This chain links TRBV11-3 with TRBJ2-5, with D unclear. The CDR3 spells CASSLNGAAQETQYF. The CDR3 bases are TGTGCCAGCAGCTTAAACGGCGCGGCTCAAGAGACCCAGTACTTC.